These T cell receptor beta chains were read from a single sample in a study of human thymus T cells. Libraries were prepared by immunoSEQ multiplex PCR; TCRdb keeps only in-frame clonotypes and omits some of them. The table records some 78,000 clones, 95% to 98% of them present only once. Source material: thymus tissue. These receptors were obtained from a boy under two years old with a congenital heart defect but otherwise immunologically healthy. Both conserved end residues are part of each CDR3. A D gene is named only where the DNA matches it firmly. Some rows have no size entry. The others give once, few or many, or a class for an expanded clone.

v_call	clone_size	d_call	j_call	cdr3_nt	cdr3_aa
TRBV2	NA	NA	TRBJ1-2	TGTGCCAGCACCGAATGGGAGGTTTACTATGGCTACACCTTC	CASTEWEVYYGYTF
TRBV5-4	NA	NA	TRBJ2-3	TGTGCCAGCAGCTCCCGTGGGGGTTCAGATACGCAGTATTTT	CASSSRGGSDTQYF
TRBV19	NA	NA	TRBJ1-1	TGTGCCAGTAGTATGGGAACTTCAAGGACTGAAGCTTTCTTT	CASSMGTSRTEAFF
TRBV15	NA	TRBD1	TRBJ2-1	TGTGCCACCAGCAGGACAGGGGTTTATTTCAATGAGCAGTTCTTC	CATSRTGVYFNEQFF
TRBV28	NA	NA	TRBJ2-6	TGTGCCAGCCGGCCCGGGGGACCTGGGGCCAACGTCCTGACTTTC	CASRPGGPGANVLTF
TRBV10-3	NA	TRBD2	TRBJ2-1	TGTGCCATCAGTGAGTCGATACCACCGATAGCGGGAGGGGGTCATGAGCAGTTCTTC	CAISESIPPIAGGGHEQFF
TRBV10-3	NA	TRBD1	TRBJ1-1	TGTGCCATCAGTGGTTCGTACAGGGGGTCGAACACTGAAGCTTTCTTT	CAISGSYRGSNTEAFF
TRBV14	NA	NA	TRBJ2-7	TGTGCCAGCAGCCAGGTCACAGGGAACCACGAGCAGTACTTC	CASSQVTGNHEQYF
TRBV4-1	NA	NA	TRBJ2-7	TGCGCCAGCTGCCGGGACCCCCGGGCCCACGAGCAGTACTTC	CASCRDPRAHEQYF
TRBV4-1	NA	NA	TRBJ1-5	TGCGCCAGCAGCCAAGATCGCAATCAGCCCCAGCATTTT	CASSQDRNQPQHF
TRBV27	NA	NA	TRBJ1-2	TGTGCCAGCAGTTTCCCTCCTGCACAGGGTGCGGATGGCTACACCTTC	CASSFPPAQGADGYTF
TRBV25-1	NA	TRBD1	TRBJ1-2	TGTGCCAGCAGTGCGGATGGGACAGATTATGGCTACACCTTC	CASSADGTDYGYTF
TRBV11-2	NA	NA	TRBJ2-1	TGTGCCAGCAGCTTTCTGTGGGCCCTCTACAATGAGCAGTTCTTC	CASSFLWALYNEQFF
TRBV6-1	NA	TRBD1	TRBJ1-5	TGTGCCAGCAGTGATTACCGACAGGGGGGGAGCAATCAGCCCCAGCATTTT	CASSDYRQGGSNQPQHF
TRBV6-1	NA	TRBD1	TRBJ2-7	TGTGCCAGCGGCGCCACGGGACAGTCATCCTACGAGCAGTACTTC	CASGATGQSSYEQYF
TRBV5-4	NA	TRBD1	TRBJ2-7	TGTGCCAGCAGCCCGACAGGGCGGTCCGAGCAGTACTTC	CASSPTGRSEQYF
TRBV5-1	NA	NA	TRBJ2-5	TGCGCCAGCAGCTTGGGTGGGGTGGAGACCCAGTACTTC	CASSLGGVETQYF
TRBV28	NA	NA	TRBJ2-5	TGTGCCAGCAGTTTTAGTAAGGAGGAGGGGACCCAGTACTTC	CASSFSKEEGTQYF
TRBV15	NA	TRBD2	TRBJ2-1	TGTGCCTCTCAGCGACGCCCTAGCGGGAGATCGAATGAGCAGTTCTTC	CASQRRPSGRSNEQFF
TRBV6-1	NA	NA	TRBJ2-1	TGTGCCAGCAGCTCCGGTACTAACCGCTACAATGAGCAGTTCTTC	CASSSGTNRYNEQFF
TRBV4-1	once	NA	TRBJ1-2	TGCGCCAGCAGCCAAGATACGCTAGGGTACTATGGCTACACCTTC	CASSQDTLGYYGYTF
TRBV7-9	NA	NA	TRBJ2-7	TGTGCCAGCAGCTTAGGTACCGTAGGGGACCGACCCTACGAGCAGTACTTC	CASSLGTVGDRPYEQYF
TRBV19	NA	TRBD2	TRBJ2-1	TGTGCCAGTAAAAGACTAGCGGGAGTAGACAATGAGCAGTTCTTC	CASKRLAGVDNEQFF
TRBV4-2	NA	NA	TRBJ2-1	TGTGCCAGCAGCCCCTACGGGAGCTCCTACAATGAGCAGTTCTTC	CASSPYGSSYNEQFF
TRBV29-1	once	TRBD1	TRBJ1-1	TGCAGCGTTGAAGATAGGGGGGCGGGACAGGGTAGTCCAGCTTTCTTT	CSVEDRGAGQGSPAFF
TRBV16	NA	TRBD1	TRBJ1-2	TGTGCCAGCAGCCAATTGGGACAGGGTGAGCCCTGGGGTGGCTACACCTTC	CASSQLGQGEPWGGYTF
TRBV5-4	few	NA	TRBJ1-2	TGTGCCAGCAGCCCAACCGGGCCTTTGCCAATGGGCTATGGCTACACCTTC	CASSPTGPLPMGYGYTF
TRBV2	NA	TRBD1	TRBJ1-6	TGTGCCAGCAGTGAGTCGCGGGACAGGATTTCCTACTATAATTCACCCCTCCACTTT	CASSESRDRISYYNSPLHF
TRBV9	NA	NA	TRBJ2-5	TGTGCCAGCAGCGTAGGCTTGGGGGAGACCCAGTACTTC	CASSVGLGETQYF
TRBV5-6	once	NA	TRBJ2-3	TGTGCCAGCAGCTTTAAGGGCGATTTGAGGAAGTCAGATACGCAGTATTTT	CASSFKGDLRKSDTQYF
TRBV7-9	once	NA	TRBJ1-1	TGTGCCAGCAGCTTAGTTGGCCCCATGAACACTGAAGCTTTCTTT	CASSLVGPMNTEAFF
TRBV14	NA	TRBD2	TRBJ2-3	TGTGCCAGCAGCCAAGGCCTCGGCGGCGCGGGAGAGGATACGCAGTATTTT	CASSQGLGGAGEDTQYF
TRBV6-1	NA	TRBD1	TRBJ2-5	TGTGCCAGCAGTCTGACAGGGCCTGGGACCCAGTACTTC	CASSLTGPGTQYF
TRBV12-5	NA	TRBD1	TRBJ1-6	TGTGCTAGTGCCCTGGGGACAGAGCGCAAAAATTCACCCCTCCACTTT	CASALGTERKNSPLHF
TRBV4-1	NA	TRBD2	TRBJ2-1	TGCGCCAGCAGCCAAGGACCTAGACTAGCATACAATGAGCAGTTCTTC	CASSQGPRLAYNEQFF
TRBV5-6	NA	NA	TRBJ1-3	TGTGCCAGCAGCCGTGAACAGGGCCCTGGAAACACCATATATTTT	CASSREQGPGNTIYF
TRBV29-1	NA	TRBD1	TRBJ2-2	TGCAGCGTTGAGACAGGGGTCTGGGCCGGGGAGCTGTTTTTT	CSVETGVWAGELFF
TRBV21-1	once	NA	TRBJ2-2	TGTGCCAGCAGCAAAGAAAAGGGAGATACCGGGAGGGCCGGGGAGCTGTTTTTT	CASSKEKGDTGRAGELFF
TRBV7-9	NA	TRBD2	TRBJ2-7	TGTGCCAGGGTATGGCGGGAGGGCGGTGGAATAGGATACGAGCAGTACTTC	CARVWREGGGIGYEQYF
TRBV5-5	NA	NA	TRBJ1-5	TGTGCCAGCAGCTTCGGGACCGAGCATGATTTTCAGCCCCAGCATTTT	CASSFGTEHDFQPQHF
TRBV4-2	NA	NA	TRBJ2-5	TGTGCCAGCAGCCAAGATAGATTCGACTGGCGGGCCCGTTCGGAGACCCAGTACTTC	CASSQDRFDWRARSETQYF
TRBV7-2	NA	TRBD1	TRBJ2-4	TGTGCCAGCAGCTTAGCACGGTACAGGGGACCCGAGTACTTC	CASSLARYRGPEYF
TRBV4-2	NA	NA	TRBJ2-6	TGTGCCAGCAGCCTACGACCTCCATTCGTGCCAGACCCGACAGGCCTCTCTGGGGCCAACGTCCTGACTTTC	CASSLRPPFVPDPTGLSGANVLTF
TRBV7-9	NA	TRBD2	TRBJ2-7	TGTGCCAGCAGCTTTAGACTAGCGGACTACGAGCAGTACTTC	CASSFRLADYEQYF
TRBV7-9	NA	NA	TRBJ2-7	TGTGCCAGCAGCACCCGAAGTTCTAGCTCCTACGAGCAGTACTTC	CASSTRSSSSYEQYF
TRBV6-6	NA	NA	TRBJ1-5	TGTGCCAGCAGTTCCCATCTGGGGGCGGGACAGCCCCAGCATTTT	CASSSHLGAGQPQHF
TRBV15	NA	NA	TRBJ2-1	TGTGCCACCAGCAGTGTAGACTACCTCAATGAGCAGTTCTTC	CATSSVDYLNEQFF
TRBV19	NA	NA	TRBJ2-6	TGTGCCAGTAGTAAGACAGAGCCTGGGGCCAACGTCCTGACTTTC	CASSKTEPGANVLTF
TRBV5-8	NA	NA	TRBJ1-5	TGTGCCAGCAGCTTGAATGGCGGGGGAGGTAGCAATCAGCCCCAGCATTTT	CASSLNGGGGSNQPQHF
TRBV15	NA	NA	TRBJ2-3	TGTGCCACCAGCAGAGATGGCCCCCGTACAGATACGCAGTATTTT	CATSRDGPRTDTQYF
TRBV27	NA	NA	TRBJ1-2	TGTGCCAGCAGTTTCGGCGGTTGTATGAGGGGGGGTATAGGTGGCTACACCTTC	CASSFGGCMRGGIGGYTF
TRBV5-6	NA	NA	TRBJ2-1	TGTGCCAGCAGCTTGGCCGGTGTAGGTGAGCAGTTCTTC	CASSLAGVGEQFF
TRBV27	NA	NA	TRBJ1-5	TGTGCCAGCAGTTTATTCGCCGGGACGGCCAATCAGCCCCAGCATTTT	CASSLFAGTANQPQHF
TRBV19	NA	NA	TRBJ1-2	TGTGCCAGTAGTACAGACACGGTTGACTATGGCTACACCTTC	CASSTDTVDYGYTF
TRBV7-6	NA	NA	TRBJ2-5	TGTGCCAGCAGCTTAACAAGCGGACTCTTCCAAGAGACCCAGTACTTC	CASSLTSGLFQETQYF
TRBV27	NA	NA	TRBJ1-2	TGTGCCAGCAGCCGAGGGGTACCCTTATCCACGTCCTATGGCTACACCTTC	CASSRGVPLSTSYGYTF
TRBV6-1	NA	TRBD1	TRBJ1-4	TGTGCCAGCAGCTCTATGGGACAGCTTAATGAAAAACTGTTTTTT	CASSSMGQLNEKLFF
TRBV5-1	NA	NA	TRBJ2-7	TGCGCCAGCAGCTTGCGGGGCATAGGACCCTACGAGCAGTACTTC	CASSLRGIGPYEQYF
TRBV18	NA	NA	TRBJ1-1	TGTGCCAGCTCACAGGTAGGCGACACTGAAGCTTTCTTT	CASSQVGDTEAFF